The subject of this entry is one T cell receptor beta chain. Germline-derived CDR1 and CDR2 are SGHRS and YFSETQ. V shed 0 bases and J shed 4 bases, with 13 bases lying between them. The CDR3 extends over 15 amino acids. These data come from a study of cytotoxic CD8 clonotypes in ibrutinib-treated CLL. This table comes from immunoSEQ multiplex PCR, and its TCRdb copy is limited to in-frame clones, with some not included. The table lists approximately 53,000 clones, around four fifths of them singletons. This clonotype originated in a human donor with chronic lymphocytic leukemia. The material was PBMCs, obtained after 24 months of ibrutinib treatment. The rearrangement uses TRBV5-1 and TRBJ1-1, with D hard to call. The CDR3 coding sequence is TGCGCCAGCAGCTTGGAGTGGGGAAGGAGCACTGAAGCTTTCTTT. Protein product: CASSLEWGRSTEAFF. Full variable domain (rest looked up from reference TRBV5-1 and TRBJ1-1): KAGVTQTPRYLIKTRGQQVTLSCSPISGHRSVSWYQQTPGQGLQFLFEYFSETQRNKGNFPGRFSGRQFSNSRSEMNVSTLELGDSALYLCASSLEWGRSTEAFFGQGTRLTVV.